Listed below are T cell receptor beta chains from one sample, sequenced in a study of cytomegalovirus exposure and HLA in healthy donors. Produced via immunoSEQ multiplex PCR; TCRdb's table is partial and in-frame only. The repertoire has 250,000 to 350,000 clones, 86% of them found once; the top ten carry roughly 4%. Sequenced sample: PBMCs. The receptor set was obtained from a man aged 40-49 years in good health and CMV-seropositive. Both conserved end residues are part of each CDR3. The D gene is left open where the match is weak. The listing skips clone size in some rows; elsewhere it reads once, few, many or a size class.

-	TRBV2	-	TRBJ2-7	CASSEGQVLSYEQYF	TGTGCCAGCAGTGAAGGACAGGTCCTCTCCTACGAGCAGTACTTC
-	TRBV11-3	-	TRBJ2-2	CASSLVFRGRPGELFF	TGTGCCAGCAGCTTAGTTTTCAGGGGTCGTCCCGGGGAGCTGTTTTTT
TRBD2	TRBV29-1	-	TRBJ2-3	CSVDDRLADFTDTQYF	TGCAGCGTTGATGACAGACTAGCGGATTTCACAGATACGCAGTATTTT
TRBD2	TRBV2	-	TRBJ2-7	CASIGLAGGHEQYF	TGTGCCAGCATTGGACTAGCGGGAGGCCACGAGCAGTACTTC
-	TRBV6-5	-	TRBJ1-5	CASNPGGNQPQHF	TGTGCCAGCAATCCAGGGGGCAATCAGCCCCAGCATTTT
-	TRBV28	once	TRBJ2-3	CASTIGGAVSTDTQYF	TGTGCCAGCACCATAGGTGGGGCGGTTAGCACAGATACGCAGTATTTT
TRBD1	TRBV4-1	-	TRBJ2-7	CASSQGQGAQAEQYF	TGCGCCAGCAGCCAAGGACAGGGGGCGCAGGCCGAGCAGTACTTC
TRBD1	TRBV5-1	-	TRBJ1-1	CASSSGTGLKAFF	TGCGCCAGCAGCTCAGGGACAGGGCTAAAGGCTTTCTTT
-	TRBV7-9	-	TRBJ1-2	CASSAPGNWYGYTF	TGTGCCAGCAGCGCCCCGGGTAACTGGTATGGCTACACCTTC
-	TRBV11-2	-	TRBJ1-2	CASSLVLRGGYTF	TGTGCCAGCAGCTTAGTTTTAAGGGGCGGCTACACCTTC
-	TRBV11-2	once	TRBJ2-3	CASSLDPTETDTQYF	TGTGCCAGCAGCTTAGATCCCACGGAGACAGATACGCAGTATTTT
TRBD2	TRBV29-1	-	TRBJ2-1	CSVEVRTSASYNEQFF	TGCAGCGTTGAAGTTAGGACTAGCGCATCCTACAATGAGCAGTTCTTC
TRBD1	TRBV19	-	TRBJ2-1	CASRDRGLDEQFF	TGTGCCAGTAGGGACAGGGGGCTGGATGAGCAGTTCTTC
TRBD1	TRBV18	-	TRBJ2-7	CASSRTGADEQYF	TGTGCCAGCTCACGCACAGGGGCGGACGAGCAGTACTTC
-	TRBV30	-	TRBJ2-7	CAWSVIAGMAYEQYF	TGTGCCTGGAGTGTAATTGCGGGGATGGCCTACGAGCAGTACTTC
TRBD2	TRBV5-8	-	TRBJ2-7	CASSPGGSRSEQYF	TGTGCCAGCAGCCCCGGGGGGAGTAGGTCCGAGCAGTACTTC
TRBD2	TRBV7-9	-	TRBJ2-5	CASIDSGGGGYQETQYF	TGTGCCAGCATCGACAGCGGGGGAGGGGGGTACCAAGAGACCCAGTACTTC
-	TRBV5-8	-	TRBJ2-1	CASSLAPGGQYYNEQFF	TGTGCCAGCAGCTTGGCACCCGGCGGACAGTACTACAATGAGCAGTTCTTC
-	TRBV5-5	-	TRBJ1-1	CASSVQADTEAFF	TGTGCCAGCAGCGTACAGGCGGACACTGAAGCTTTCTTT
-	TRBV18	few	TRBJ1-4	CASSPPQAPEKLFF	TGTGCCAGCTCACCACCCCAGGCCCCTGAAAAACTGTTTTTT
-	TRBV15	-	TRBJ1-2	CATSSGPGVLRGYGYTF	TGTGCCACCAGCAGTGGCCCAGGGGTCCTGCGAGGGTATGGCTACACCTTC
TRBD2	TRBV2	once	TRBJ2-3	CASEWRLAGEGEGTDTQYF	TGTGCCAGCGAGTGGAGACTAGCGGGAGAAGGTGAAGGCACAGATACGCAGTATTTT
-	TRBV10-3	-	TRBJ2-7	CAISDRVPYEQYF	TGTGCCATCAGTGACAGGGTCCCCTACGAGCAGTACTTC
TRBD1	TRBV5-1	-	TRBJ2-1	CATTTQTGGYNEQFF	TGCGCCACTACCACCCAGACAGGGGGATACAATGAGCAGTTCTTC
-	TRBV9	-	TRBJ2-7	CASSVGHPSGEQYF	TGTGCCAGCAGCGTGGGACACCCGTCGGGGGAGCAGTACTTC
-	TRBV6-5	-	TRBJ2-7	CASSYSETSSYEQYF	TGTGCCAGCAGTTACTCAGAAACGAGCTCCTACGAGCAGTACTTC
-	TRBV29-1	-	TRBJ2-1	CSALLASYNEQFF	TGCAGCGCCTTGTTGGCTTCCTACAATGAGCAGTTCTTC
TRBD1	TRBV7-8	-	TRBJ2-4	CASSLYGQGAGRNIQYF	TGTGCCAGCAGCTTATACGGACAGGGGGCTGGAAGAAACATTCAGTACTTC
TRBD1	TRBV30	-	TRBJ1-1	CAWGTGANTEAFF	TGTGCCTGGGGGACAGGGGCGAACACTGAAGCTTTCTTT
TRBD1	TRBV27	-	TRBJ1-2	CASSFRAGGGYTF	TGTGCCAGCAGTTTCCGGGCAGGGGGCGGCTACACCTTC
TRBD1	TRBV5-4	-	TRBJ1-1	CASSLPPGQGTEAFF	TGTGCCAGCAGCTTGCCCCCCGGACAGGGCACTGAAGCTTTCTTT
TRBD1	TRBV4-1	-	TRBJ1-1	CASSQLTGTDTEAFF	TGCGCCAGCAGCCAATTGACCGGGACAGACACTGAAGCTTTCTTT
TRBD1	TRBV5-1	-	TRBJ1-1	CASSGGQGMNTEAFF	TGCGCCAGCAGCGGGGGACAGGGTATGAACACTGAAGCTTTCTTT
TRBD1	TRBV6-6	few	TRBJ1-5	CASSPGDSGQPQHF	TGTGCCAGCAGTCCCGGGGACAGTGGGCAGCCCCAGCATTTT
TRBD1	TRBV18	-	TRBJ1-1	CASSPTGATEAFF	TGTGCCAGCTCACCCACAGGGGCCACTGAAGCTTTCTTT
-	TRBV2	-	TRBJ2-1	CASASAAYNEQFF	TGTGCCAGCGCGTCAGCGGCCTACAATGAGCAGTTCTTC
TRBD1	TRBV15	few	TRBJ2-1	CATSRDNRGYNEQFF	TGTGCCACCAGCAGAGATAACAGGGGGTACAATGAGCAGTTCTTC
-	TRBV4-1	-	TRBJ2-3	CASSHLPGNTDTQYF	TGCGCCAGCAGCCATCTCCCCGGGAACACAGATACGCAGTATTTT
TRBD1	TRBV7-2	-	TRBJ1-4	CASSPGTGNEKLFF	TGTGCCAGCAGCCCCGGGACAGGCAATGAAAAACTGTTTTTT
TRBD1	TRBV6-6	-	TRBJ2-5	CASSPTGVQETQYF	TGTGCCAGCAGCCCGACAGGGGTTCAAGAGACCCAGTACTTC
-	TRBV6-6	-	TRBJ1-2	CASSYSMGGRGYTF	TGTGCCAGCAGTTACTCGATGGGGGGTCGGGGCTACACCTTC
-	TRBV28	-	TRBJ2-3	CASSLRGGQYF	TGTGCCAGCAGTTTGAGGGGGGGGCAGTATTTT
TRBD1	TRBV11-3	-	TRBJ2-6	CASSHPGGQGASGANVLTF	TGTGCCAGCAGCCACCCAGGTGGACAGGGGGCGTCCGGGGCCAACGTCCTGACTTTC
-	TRBV5-6	-	TRBJ2-1	CASSLRRGLSYNEQFF	TGTGCCAGCAGCTTGAGGCGAGGGCTTTCCTACAATGAGCAGTTCTTC
TRBD2	TRBV5-5	-	TRBJ2-7	CASSWGPRLAGVNGYEQYF	TGTGCCAGCAGCTGGGGCCCGCGACTAGCGGGAGTTAATGGATACGAGCAGTACTTC
TRBD1	TRBV19	once	TRBJ2-2	CASSWGQGAGGELFF	TGTGCCAGTAGTTGGGGACAGGGGGCGGGCGGGGAGCTGTTTTTT
-	TRBV4-1	few	TRBJ1-1	CASSENPLNTEAFF	TGCGCCAGCAGCGAAAATCCCCTAAACACTGAAGCTTTCTTT
-	TRBV6-5	once	TRBJ2-7	CASSYSWRDLTYEQYF	TGTGCCAGCAGTTACTCGTGGCGGGACCTGACCTACGAGCAGTACTTC
-	TRBV5-6	-	TRBJ1-2	CASSGGREPSTNYGYTF	TGTGCCAGCAGCGGGGGCCGCGAACCTAGTACTAACTATGGCTACACCTTC
-	TRBV18	-	TRBJ1-2	CASTLRGVDGYTF	TGTGCCAGCACGCTCAGGGGAGTGGATGGCTACACCTTC
TRBD2	TRBV28	once	TRBJ2-5	CASTKNGLAGTETQYF	TGTGCCAGCACCAAAAATGGGCTAGCGGGAACAGAGACCCAGTACTTC
TRBD1	TRBV7-2	-	TRBJ1-5	CASSTRDRYQPQHF	TGTGCCAGCAGCACCAGGGACAGATATCAGCCCCAGCATTTT
TRBD2	TRBV7-3	-	TRBJ2-7	CASSLALAGPRSSYEQYF	TGTGCCAGCAGCTTAGCTCTAGCGGGCCCGAGGAGCTCCTACGAGCAGTACTTC
TRBD1	TRBV7-6	-	TRBJ2-1	CASSGQVGNEQFF	TGTGCCAGCAGCGGACAGGTGGGGAATGAGCAGTTCTTC
TRBD2	TRBV29-1	-	TRBJ2-2	CSVLAVNTGELFF	TGCAGCGTCCTAGCGGTGAACACCGGGGAGCTGTTTTTT
TRBD2	TRBV29-1	-	TRBJ2-7	CSVEAGGSYEQYF	TGCAGCGTTGAAGCGGGAGGGTCCTACGAGCAGTACTTC
TRBD1	TRBV19	-	TRBJ2-5	CASSIGQGEQETQYF	TGTGCCAGTAGTATAGGACAGGGGGAACAAGAGACCCAGTACTTC
TRBD2	TRBV19	-	TRBJ2-1	CASGLAGGAYNEQFF	TGTGCCAGTGGACTAGCGGGAGGTGCCTACAATGAGCAGTTCTTC
-	TRBV5-1	-	TRBJ2-7	CASSLGGGGNSYEQYF	TGCGCCAGCAGCTTGGGGGGCGGCGGCAACTCCTACGAGCAGTACTTC